The next 21 T cell receptor beta chains were all read from a single sample in a study of blood T cell repertoires in COVID-19. Only in-frame clones appear in the TCRdb table, and some are missing; sequencing was by immunoSEQ multiplex PCR. The table lists approximately 290,000 clones, about nine tenths of them singletons. Material: peripheral blood. These receptors all stem from a young woman with COVID-19, enrolled during active disease.

The V gene is TRBV19, the J gene TRBJ1-5; the match to TRBD1 covers 9 bases. The CDR3 runs to 15 residues. The trim removed 3 bases at V and 6 bases at J, leaving 6 bases unmatched. CDR1 is LNHDA, CDR2 SQIVND, per germline (reference sequence). The CDR3 is CASSIRDRAVQPQHF. The CDR3 bases are TGTGCCAGTAGTATCCGGGACAGGGCGGTTCAGCCCCAGCATTTT.

The chain joins TRBV28 to TRBJ2-5, with 10 bases that match TRBD2. Trimming removed 2 bases from V and 2 bases from J; junction bases left unmatched: 2. This CDR3 region has 15 residues. Germline loops: CDR1 MDHEN, CDR2 SYDVKM. The chain's CDR3 is CASSLGLAEQETQYF. The CDR3, as DNA: TGTGCCAGCAGTTTAGGACTAGCGGAACAAGAGACCCAGTACTTC.

Here the CDR3 DNA reads TGCGCCAGCAGCTTGGCCCAGAGGGATGGCTACACCTTC. Amino acids: CASSLAQRDGYTF. This chain connects TRBV5-1 to TRBJ1-2; D ambiguous. Deletions cut 0 bases from V and 6 bases from J, with 9 bases between. This CDR3 comprises 13 residues. Germline CDR1 SGHRS, CDR2 YFSETQ.

The chain couples TRBV7-2 to TRBJ1-6; D is undetermined. The CDR3 runs 13 residues. Germline V gene lookup returns CDR1 SGHTA and CDR2 FQGNSA. Trimming pared 3 bases from V and 10 bases from J, leaving 10 bases between. CDR3 in amino acids: CASSFVGSSPLHF. The CDR3, as DNA: TGTGCCAGCAGCTTCGTAGGGAGCTCACCCCTCCACTTT. The complete variable domain, with remaining parts taken from reference TRBV7-2 and TRBJ1-6, reads GAGVSQSPSNKVTEKGKDVELRCDPISGHTALYWYRQSLGQGLEFLIYFQGNSAPDKSGLPSDRFSAERTGGSVSTLTIQRTQQEDSAVYLCASSFVGSSPLHFGNGTRLTVT.

This chain uses TRBV24-1 with TRBJ1-5, with D maybe TRBD1 (6 bases). There are 13 residues in the CDR3. Germline CDR1 and CDR2: KGHDR and SFDVKD. The V end was cut by 9 bases, the J end by 7 bases, with 15 bases between. CDR3 nucleotide sequence: TGTGCCACCGCAGCAGGGGATGGGCAGCCCCAGCATTTT. This gives the protein CATAAGDGQPQHF.

The sample holds a few counts of this clone. V and J are TRBV23-1 and TRBJ1-5, with 8 bases fitting TRBD1. TRBV23-1 qualifies as an ORF whose function is uncertain. Trimming took 5 bases from V and 4 from J; bases not matched to a gene: 10. The CDR3 runs to 16 residues. The DNA of the CDR3 is TGCGCCAGCAGTAAAGGGGACAGGCTGTCAAATCAGCCCCAGCATTTT. Amino acids: CASSKGDRLSNQPQHF.

The V gene is TRBV15, the J gene TRBJ1-5; 7 nucleotides align to TRBD1. The CDR3 runs 16 residues. Germline values: CDR1 LNHNV, CDR2 YYDKDF (reference sequence). J lost 4 bases, V lost 9 bases, and 15 bases had no gene match. Here the CDR3 reads CATGTPDRLRNQPQHF. The CDR3, as DNA: TGTGCCACGGGGACCCCGGACAGGCTAAGGAATCAGCCCCAGCATTTT.

The rearrangement uses TRBV7-9 and TRBJ1-2; a weak D match, TRBD1 (5 bases). Looked up from germline, CDR1 is SEHNR and CDR2 is FQNEAQ (reference sequence). The CDR3 is made up of 15 amino acids. The V end was cut by 1 base, the J end by 6 bases, with 15 bases between. Written as DNA, the CDR3 is TGTGCCAGCAGCTTAGGGGGCTCTGGAGCCGATGGCTACACCTTC. Its translation is CASSLGGSGADGYTF.

V is TRBV5-1 and J is TRBJ1-5, with D unclear. The V and J ends lost 4 bases and 2 bases respectively, with 16 bases between them. This CDR3 region has 16 residues. Germline lookup yields CDR1 SGHRS and CDR2 YFSETQ. The DNA of the CDR3 is TGCGCCAGCAGCCCGGGGTCGGCAGGTCGCAATCAGCCCCAGCATTTT. The encoded protein is CASSPGSAGRNQPQHF.

On this clone: Other DNA sequences in the sample encode the same CDR3. The rearrangement joins TRBV5-5 to TRBJ1-2; unclear D gene. Trimming cost V 0 bases and J 1 base, with 4 bases left between them. In germline, CDR1 is SGHKS, CDR2 YYEKEE (reference sequence). This CDR3 is built from 13 residues. The CDR3 reads CASSLGSNYGYTF. The CDR3, as DNA: TGTGCCAGCAGCTTGGGTAGTAACTATGGCTACACCTTC.

This clone was seen a handful of times. The chain combines TRBV5-1 with TRBJ2-7; TRBD1 matches 7 bases. CDR3 length: 13 residues. The J segment lost 0 bases and the V segment lost 5 bases, leaving 2 bases of the junction unmatched. The germline V gene encodes CDR1 SGHRS and CDR2 YFSETQ. The CDR3 region has the DNA TGCGCCAGCAGTGAGGGGGCCTCCTACGAGCAGTACTTC. Its translation: CASSEGASYEQYF.

The CDR3 protein is CASKGAVSSYEQYF. Here the CDR3 DNA reads TGCGCCAGCAAAGGGGCAGTGAGCTCCTACGAGCAGTACTTC. The chain links TRBV5-1 to TRBJ2-7; D is perhaps TRBD1 (5 bases). Germline V gene sequence: CDR1 SGHRS, CDR2 YFSETQ. The CDR3 loop spans 14 amino acids. V was cut by 6 bases and J by 0 bases, with 13 bases left in between.

This clone was detected a few times. CDR3 DNA sequence: TGTGCCAGCTCACCCCCCAGAAAACCGACTGAAGCTTTCTTT. Encoded protein: CASSPPRKPTEAFF. The chain is built from TRBV18 and TRBJ1-1; no clear D gene. CDR3 length equals 14 residues. The germline V gene has CDR1 KGHSH and CDR2 LQKENI. Trimming pared 3 bases from V and 5 bases from J, leaving 13 bases between. The full variable domain, completed using reference TRBV18 and TRBJ1-1, is NAGVMQNPRHLVRRRGQEARLRCSPMKGHSHVYWYRQLPEEGLKFMVYLQKENIIDESGMPKERFSAEFPKEGPSILRIQQVVRGDSAAYFCASSPPRKPTEAFFGQGTRLTVV.

The CDR3 here is CASSWTGDTEAFF. CDR3 coding DNA: TGTGCCAGCAGTTGGACAGGGGACACTGAAGCTTTCTTT. V gene TRBV2 combines with J gene TRBJ1-1, with 9 bases aligning to TRBD1. The CDR3 covers 13 residues. The ends lost 5 bases at V and 3 bases at J; junction bases unmatched: 1. Germline V gives CDR1 SNHLY, CDR2 FYNNEI.

This clone was counted once. The rearrangement uses TRBV5-1 and TRBJ2-5; 10 nucleotides agree with TRBD1. CDR3 length: 14 amino acids. V lost 8 bases to trimming and J lost 1 base; unmatched junction nucleotides: 5. The germline V gene has CDR1 SGHRS and CDR2 YFSETQ. In DNA, the CDR3 is TGCGCCAGTTATGGGACAGGGGCCCAAGAGACCCAGTACTTC. This gives the protein CASYGTGAQETQYF.

The chain is built from TRBV12-3 or TRBV12-4 and TRBJ1-5; possible D gene TRBD1, 6 bases. This CDR3 is built from 13 residues. The ends were cut back, 5 bases at V and 4 bases at J, with 9 bases in the middle. DNA of the CDR3: TGTGCCAGCAGTGGAACAGGGAATCAGCCCCAGCATTTT. Its protein product is CASSGTGNQPQHF.

This clone was recorded a few times. The chain is built from TRBV11-2 and TRBJ1-2; TRBD1 matches 8 bases. With V trimmed by 1 base and J by 3 bases, 4 bases remained unmatched. The CDR3 has 15 amino acids. From germline, CDR1 is SGHAT and CDR2 FQNNGV. The chain's CDR3 is CASSLALQGDYGYTF. The CDR3, as DNA: TGTGCCAGCAGCTTAGCTCTACAGGGGGACTATGGCTACACCTTC.

The chain is built from TRBV3-1 (or the pseudogene TRBV3-2) and TRBJ1-2; the D gene is possibly TRBD1 (5 bases). V shed 4 bases and J shed 8 bases, with 17 bases lying between them. Germline CDR1 and CDR2: LGHDT and YNNKEL (reference sequence). There are 14 residues in the CDR3. CDR3 protein: CASSPLGRGEGYTF. Here the CDR3 DNA reads TGTGCCAGCAGCCCTCTCGGTAGGGGTGAGGGCTACACCTTC.

V usage is TRBV29-1 and J usage is TRBJ1-1; D might be TRBD1 (5 bases). The germline V and J ends were trimmed by 6 bases and 1 base, with 12 bases remaining between them. The V gene's germline CDR1 is SQVTM and CDR2 ANQGSEA. The CDR3 has 13 residues. The CDR3 nucleotides are TGCAGCGTCGGAGACGACAGGAACACTGAAGCTTTCTTT. Its protein product is CSVGDDRNTEAFF.

The chain couples TRBV6-6 to TRBJ2-7, with 11 bases matching TRBD2. V lost 0 bases and J lost 3; bases outside the gene matches: 4. CDR1 MNHNY and CDR2 SVGAGI come from the germline V gene (reference sequence). The CDR3 loop spans 16 amino acids. The CDR3 loop is CASSYSLGTSGYEQYF. The CDR3 nucleotides read TGTGCCAGCAGTTACTCTTTAGGGACTAGCGGCTACGAGCAGTACTTC.

The chain couples TRBV5-1 to TRBJ1-6; tentatively, D is TRBD1 (5 bases). Trimming stripped 7 bases from V and 12 bases from J, with 14 bases between. Germline V lookup: CDR1 SGHRS, CDR2 YFSETQ. This CDR3 region has 12 residues. The CDR3 is CASGTEGGPLHF. The CDR3 region has the DNA TGCGCCAGCGGGACTGAAGGTGGACCCCTCCACTTT.